Below are 30 T cell receptor beta chains sequenced from a single sample in a study of OX40 agonist ivuxolimab in advanced cancers. Only in-frame clones appear in the TCRdb table, and some are missing; sequencing was by immunoSEQ multiplex PCR. The sample has about 72,000 clones; approximately 90% are singletons. The sequenced sample was CD4+ or CD8+ T cells sorted from blood, obtained in a trial of the OX40 agonist ivuxolimab. The receptors here all came from an adult with an advanced solid tumor such as melanoma, head and neck, liver or kidney cancer.

The chain employs TRBV5-1 and TRBJ1-5, with D maybe TRBD1 (5 bases). CDR3 length: 13 residues. V was shortened by 5 bases and J by 3 bases, with 9 bases between the two germline ends. The V gene's germline CDR1 is SGHRS and CDR2 YFSETQ. CDR3 sequence reads: CASSSGYNQPQHF. The CDR3 DNA reads TGCGCCAGCAGTTCAGGGTACAATCAGCCCCAGCATTTT.

The rearrangement links TRBV19 to TRBJ1-1; perhaps TRBD1 as D (5 bases). Germline V gene data show CDR1 as LNHDA and CDR2 as SQIVND (reference sequence). With 3 bases removed from V and 5 bases from J, the gap between germline ends came to 13 bases. This CDR3 comprises 14 residues. The CDR3 spells CASSIPAGRTEAFF. The CDR3 DNA is TGTGCCAGTAGTATCCCAGCAGGGCGGACTGAAGCTTTCTTT.

The sample holds one count of this clone. Here the CDR3 DNA reads TGTGCCAGCTCACCACCGGGGAGCAGAGAAAAACTGTTTTTT. Translated: CASSPPGSREKLFF. The chain joins TRBV18 to TRBJ1-4; D is unclear. Germline CDR1 KGHSH, CDR2 LQKENI. Trimming removed 0 bases at V and 8 bases at J, with 10 bases between. CDR3 length: 14 amino acids. Full variable domain (rest looked up from reference TRBV18 and TRBJ1-4): NAGVMQNPRHLVRRRGQEARLRCSPMKGHSHVYWYRQLPEEGLKFMVYLQKENIIDESGMPKERFSAEFPKEGPSILRIQQVVRGDSAAYFCASSPPGSREKLFFGSGTQLSVL.

This sequence joins TRBV5-4 and TRBJ2-3, with TRBD2 identical over 12 bases. This CDR3 is 16 amino acids long. CDR1 is SGHNT and CDR2 is YYREEE in the germline V gene (reference sequence). Losses at the gene ends were 6 bases for V and 3 bases for J; bases not matched to a gene: 8. CDR3 sequence reads: CASTLTSGSRTDTQYF. CDR3 bases: TGTGCCAGCACCCTGACTAGCGGGAGTAGGACAGATACGCAGTATTTT.

The CDR3 DNA sequence: TGTGCCAGCAGCCCCTCTCCCCAGGGGGCCAAAAACATTCAGTACTTC. Translation gives CASSPSPQGAKNIQYF. V usage is TRBV7-6 and J usage is TRBJ2-4; a possible D gene is TRBD1 (6 bases). Germline CDR1 and CDR2: SGHVS and FNYEAQ. The CDR3 sequence is 16 residues long. Trimming took 5 bases from V and 1 from J, leaving 15 bases between them.

CDR3 in DNA: TGTGCCAGCATGGACGGTAACACCGGGGAGCTGTTTTTT. This translates into CASMDGNTGELFF. The chain has TRBV28 and TRBJ2-2; D is undetermined. The CDR3 loop spans 13 amino acids. The germline V gene encodes CDR1 MDHEN and CDR2 SYDVKM. The ends were cut back, 7 bases at V and 2 bases at J, with 8 bases in the middle.

This chain connects TRBV5-5 to TRBJ2-5; a weak D match, TRBD2 (5 bases). V shed 2 bases and J shed 4 bases, with 15 bases lying between them. The CDR3 loop spans 15 amino acids. The germline CDR1 and CDR2 sequences are SGHKS and YYEKEE (reference sequence). The CDR3 DNA reads TGTGCCAGCAGCTTTGGGTCCGCCGGGGTAGAGACCCAGTACTTC. Its translation is CASSFGSAGVETQYF.

The genes are TRBV30 and TRBJ1-5, with 10 bases that match TRBD1. The germline V gene has CDR1 GTSNPN and CDR2 SVGIG (reference sequence). CDR3 size: 17 residues. V was clipped by 4 bases and J by 3 bases; unmatched bases: 12. This CDR3 is CAWKVGDRGHTNQPQHF. CDR3 DNA sequence: TGTGCCTGGAAGGTGGGGGACAGGGGCCACACCAATCAGCCCCAGCATTTT.

The chain uses TRBV9 and TRBJ2-3; no clear D gene. The CDR3 is 16 residues long. V lost 3 bases and J lost 0, with 14 bases in between. Looked up from germline, CDR1 is SGDLS and CDR2 is YYNGEE. The chain's CDR3 is CASSAGKAFSTDTQYF. In DNA form, the CDR3 reads TGTGCCAGCAGCGCCGGTAAGGCCTTTAGCACAGATACGCAGTATTTT.

The J gene is TRBJ1-5, the V gene TRBV5-6; D is undetermined. Germline CDR1 reads SGHDT; CDR2 reads YYEEEE. V lost 2 bases to trimming and J lost 5 bases, with 8 bases between them. The CDR3 length is 13 residues. The CDR3 coding sequence is TGTGCCAGCAGCTTCCAGGCTGATCAGCCCCAGCATTTT. This sequence encodes CASSFQADQPQHF.

J is TRBJ2-2 and V is TRBV19; no clear D. Trimming took 4 bases from V and 4 from J, leaving 7 bases between them. CDR3 length: 13 residues. Germline-derived CDR1 and CDR2 are LNHDA and SQIVND (reference sequence). The chain's CDR3 is CASSRVGTGELFF. CDR3 bases: TGTGCCAGTAGTAGGGTAGGCACCGGGGAGCTGTTTTTT.

The rearrangement links TRBV2 to TRBJ2-4; 7 bases align to TRBD2. CDR1 is SNHLY, CDR2 FYNNEI, per germline. Trimming cost V 6 bases and J 8 bases; bases outside gene matches: 4. CDR3 size: 12 residues. CDR3 region: CASSRAGDIQYF. Here the CDR3 DNA reads TGTGCCAGCAGCAGGGCGGGAGACATTCAGTACTTC.

In DNA, the CDR3 is TGTGCCAGCAGCGCCACAGGGGACGAGCAGTACTTC. It is translated as CASSATGDEQYF. The V gene is TRBV7-9, the J gene TRBJ2-7; TRBD1 matches at 7 bases. V lost 5 bases to trimming and J lost 5 bases; unmatched junction nucleotides: 3. The germline V gene encodes CDR1 SEHNR and CDR2 FQNEAQ (reference sequence). This CDR3 contains 12 residues.

Notes on this clone: At the DNA level, this CDR3 is encoded by other sequences in the same sample as well. The chain is built from TRBV27 and TRBJ2-7, with 7 bases matching TRBD1. There are 13 residues in the CDR3. Germline V gene sequence: CDR1 MNHEY, CDR2 SMNVEV (reference sequence). Germline trimming cut 6 bases from V and 4 bases from J; bases unmatched to any gene: 6. CDR3 protein: CASRRQGAYEQYF. For the CDR3, the DNA is TGTGCCAGCAGGAGACAGGGAGCTTACGAGCAGTACTTC.

This chain joins TRBV6-4 and TRBJ1-2; no reliable D call. This CDR3 has 14 amino acids. Germline loops: CDR1 MRHNA, CDR2 SNTAGT. V was clipped by 7 bases and J by 5 bases, with 17 bases between them. In DNA form, the CDR3 reads TGTGCCAGCATCGAGTCCGCGGAACCGTATGGCTACACCTTC. Its translation is CASIESAEPYGYTF.

CDR3 DNA sequence: TGCGCCAGCAGACATAAGTCCAACACCGGGGAGCTGTTTTTT. It translates to CASRHKSNTGELFF. The rearrangement links TRBV10-2 to TRBJ2-2; the D is unclear. The germline V gene has CDR1 WSHSY and CDR2 SAAADI. V dropped 6 bases and J dropped 2 bases, with 10 bases sitting between them. This CDR3 is 14 amino acids long.

In this sample, this clone turned up once. The V gene is TRBV5-1, the J gene TRBJ2-2; D is ambiguous. The V gene lost 3 bases and the J gene lost 4 bases, with 19 bases spanning the gap. Per the germline V gene, CDR1 is SGHRS and CDR2 is YFSETQ. This CDR3 comprises 17 residues. CDR3 coding DNA: TGCGCCAGCAGCTCCCGAACCCGGACGGATGCCACCGGGGAGCTGTTTTTT. Its translation is CASSSRTRTDATGELFF.

This chain connects TRBV11-2 to TRBJ2-1; 12 bases match TRBD2. CDR3 length: 17 residues. J lost 6 bases, V lost 4 bases, and 10 bases had no gene match. Germline V CDR1 and CDR2: SGHAT, FQNNGV. DNA of the CDR3: TGTGCCAGCAGCTCTCGACTAGCGGGAGTTAGGGCCAATGAGCAGTTCTTC. It codes for CASSSRLAGVRANEQFF.

The chain uses TRBV9 and TRBJ2-7, with D tentatively TRBD2 (5 bases). CDR3 length: 13 amino acids. CDR1 and CDR2 (germline): SGDLS, YYNGEE. Trimming cost V 0 bases and J 4 bases, with 8 bases left between them. The CDR3 reads CASSVAEGYEQYF. The CDR3 coding sequence is TGTGCCAGCAGCGTAGCTGAGGGTTACGAGCAGTACTTC.

The table lists this clone with a few counts. This chain connects TRBV30 to TRBJ1-5; TRBD1 is a possible D gene (6 bases). The V and J ends lost 6 bases and 3 bases respectively, with 12 bases between them. CDR3 length: 13 residues. The germline CDR1 and CDR2 sequences are GTSNPN and SVGIG (reference sequence). In DNA form, the CDR3 reads TGTGCCTGCAAACAGGGCTTCAATCAGCCCCAGCATTTT. This gives the protein CACKQGFNQPQHF.

The chain carries TRBV6-7 and TRBJ2-1, with D uncertain. TRBV6-7 is an open reading frame whose function is uncertain. V lost 5 bases and J lost 1, with 9 bases in between. The CDR3 has 14 amino acids. CDR3 region: CASSRLGSYNEQFF. The CDR3 DNA follows: TGTGCCAGCAGTCGCCTAGGGTCCTACAATGAGCAGTTCTTC.

The gene calls are TRBV29-1 and TRBJ2-2; TRBD2 might be the D (6 bases). Trimming shortened V by 2 bases and J by 7 bases, and 8 bases separated the two germline ends. This CDR3 has 12 amino acids. Germline values: CDR1 SQVTM, CDR2 ANQGSEA. CDR3 residues: CSVELGSGELFF. The CDR3 bases are TGCAGCGTTGAACTCGGGAGCGGGGAGCTGTTTTTT.

The CDR3 loop reads CASSYLSGYGYTF. Here the CDR3 DNA reads TGTGCCAGCAGTTACCTCTCTGGGTATGGCTACACCTTC. V and J are TRBV6-6 and TRBJ1-2; D is unresolved. V was pared by 2 bases and J by 5 bases, with 9 bases between. This CDR3 region has 13 residues. Germline V gene data show CDR1 as MNHNY and CDR2 as SVGAGI (reference sequence).

This clone has only a few counts. The chain links TRBV19 to TRBJ2-1, with TRBD2 identical over 11 bases. This CDR3 is built from 18 residues. Germline V gene data show CDR1 as LNHDA and CDR2 as SQIVND (reference sequence). Trimming removed 1 base from V and 7 bases from J; junction bases left unmatched: 12. The CDR3 bases are TGTGCCAGTAGTATAGGGGAATCTAGCGGGAGGCCTGTTAATGAGCAGTTCTTC. The encoded protein is CASSIGESSGRPVNEQFF.

V usage is TRBV5-6 and J usage is TRBJ2-7; possibly TRBD2 for D (5 bases). V was cut by 4 bases and J by 2 bases, with 10 bases left in between. The CDR3 spans 13 residues. Looked up from germline, CDR1 is SGHDT and CDR2 is YYEEEE. Here the CDR3 reads CASSPGNPYEQYF. CDR3 bases: TGTGCCAGCAGCCCGGGAAATCCCTACGAGCAGTACTTC. Filled out from reference TRBV5-6 and TRBJ2-7, the complete variable domain reads DAGVTQSPTHLIKTRGQQVTLRCSPKSGHDTVSWYQQALGQGPQFIFQYYEEEERQRGNFPDRFSGHQFPNYSSELNVNALLLGDSALYLCASSPGNPYEQYFGPGTRLTVT.

V gene TRBV14 combines with J gene TRBJ1-1; D is ambiguous. Trimming stripped 4 bases from V and 3 bases from J, with 6 bases between. CDR3 length: 12 residues. CDR1 and CDR2 (germline): SGHDN, FVKESK. The chain's CDR3 is CASSRHYTEAFF. DNA of the CDR3: TGTGCCAGCAGCCGACACTACACTGAAGCTTTCTTT.

There are a few counts of this clone. The rearrangement uses TRBV5-8 and TRBJ1-5; D is ambiguous. CDR1 and CDR2 (germline): SGHTS, YDEGEE. The CDR3 runs 14 residues. Trimming stripped 5 bases from V and 0 bases from J, with 9 bases between. The CDR3 bases are TGTGCCAGCAGGGCCGGGAATAGCAATCAGCCCCAGCATTTT. Its translation: CASRAGNSNQPQHF.

V is TRBV19 and J is TRBJ2-3, with D unclear. This CDR3 spans 14 amino acids. Germline CDR1 is LNHDA and CDR2 is SQIVND (reference sequence). The V end lost 3 bases, the J end lost 1 base, and 8 bases lay between the germline ends. The CDR3 DNA is TGTGCCAGTAGTATCAACCCCCGCACAGATACGCAGTATTTT. Translating gives CASSINPRTDTQYF.

This sequence joins TRBV30 and TRBJ2-4, with 8 bases that match TRBD1. After removal of 3 bases from V and 8 bases from J, the junction contained 3 bases not matched to a gene. The germline V gene has CDR1 GTSNPN and CDR2 SVGIG (reference sequence). The CDR3 is 12 residues long. The CDR3 spells CAWSRGQHIQYF. For the CDR3, the DNA is TGTGCCTGGAGCAGGGGGCAACACATTCAGTACTTC.

The rearrangement links TRBV4-1 to TRBJ2-2; 7 bases fit TRBD2. V lost 0 bases, J lost 4 bases, and 8 bases stayed unmatched. The CDR3 totals 17 residues. Germline V gives CDR1 MGHRA, CDR2 YSYEKL. CDR3 nucleotide sequence: TGCGCCAGCAGCCAAGATCCGGGGGGAGTTGGCACCGGGGAGCTGTTTTTT. This gives the protein CASSQDPGGVGTGELFF.